This T cell receptor beta chain comes out of a study of STAT3 mutations in large granular lymphocyte leukemia. For the study at large: Immunosuppressive therapy was given to more than half of T-LGLL patients. General study results and limits: All newly emerging clones after therapy were STAT3 wild type. Every T-cell large granular lymphocyte leukemia patient had at least one immunodominant TCR beta clonotype.

As to this clone: What it binds is unknown.

The assay was immunoSEQ multiplex PCR, and TCRdb's table has in-frame clones only and misses some. The repertoire consists of around 2,500 clones, with less than 60% occurring once and the leading ten covering 75% to 90%. The CDR3 covers 16 residues. Germline CDR1 reads SGHNT; CDR2 reads YYREEE (reference sequence). Trimming removed 4 bases from V and 1 base from J, with 17 bases in between. This receptor was obtained from a man between 60 and 75 years old with T-cell large granular lymphocyte leukemia. Some clones in this sample may be carry-over from other donors' samples. The chain uses TRBV5-4 and TRBJ1-1; tentatively, D is TRBD1 (5 bases). The sample taken for sequencing was peripheral blood mononuclear cells. The CDR3 nucleotides read TGTGCCAGCAGCCCCCTCGAGGTGGGACGGAACACTGAAGCTTTCTTT. Translating it yields CASSPLEVGRNTEAFF.